Following are 26 T cell receptor beta chains from one sample sequenced in a study of CD8+ T cells in alopecia areata. Treatment defined: oral pan-JAK inhibitor, 5-10 mg twice daily. Reverse transcription of extracted RNA yielded cDNA, which provided the sequencing template. TCRdb's copy holds only in-frame clones and misses some; the assay was immunoSEQ multiplex PCR. The table shows 150,000 to 200,000 clones, with about 47% occurring only once. Source: CD8+ T cells sorted from blood, taken around week 52, from a patient treated with tofacitinib. These TCRs come from a human donor with alopecia areata.

The V gene is TRBV15, the J gene TRBJ2-7, with TRBD2 identical over 9 bases. The CDR3 length is 14 residues. Germline V gene data show CDR1 as LNHNV and CDR2 as YYDKDF (reference sequence). The ends lost 6 bases at V and 2 bases at J; junction bases unmatched: 5. CDR3 DNA sequence: TGTGCCACCAGTCCTAGCGGGGAAACCTACGAGCAGTACTTC. Protein product: CATSPSGETYEQYF.

The chain uses TRBV7-9 and TRBJ2-7; D is perhaps TRBD1 or TRBD2 (5 bases each). V was shortened by 4 bases and J by 2 bases, with 21 bases between the two germline ends. The CDR3 sequence is 17 residues long. In germline, CDR1 is SEHNR, CDR2 FQNEAQ (reference sequence). Written as DNA, the CDR3 is TGTGCCAGCAGCTCCCCCCACCCCCGGGACGGAGCCTACGAGCAGTACTTC. Residues: CASSSPHPRDGAYEQYF.

This clone occurred once. V gene TRBV5-1 combines with J gene TRBJ2-3; D call uncertain. Trimming left V 4 bases short and J 0 bases short, with 12 bases between. This CDR3 comprises 15 residues. Germline values: CDR1 SGHRS, CDR2 YFSETQ. CDR3 DNA: TGCGCCAGCAGCCCGGACGGAACTAGCACAGATACGCAGTATTTT. It yields the protein CASSPDGTSTDTQYF.

The chain carries TRBV30 and TRBJ1-1; D gene unclear. Trimming stripped 4 bases from V and 3 bases from J, with 15 bases between. Germline CDR1 is GTSNPN and CDR2 is SVGIG (reference sequence). The CDR3 has 14 residues. The CDR3 sequence: CAWIAGWCDTEAFF. The DNA of the CDR3 is TGTGCCTGGATTGCCGGTTGGTGTGACACTGAAGCTTTCTTT.

This chain links TRBV7-9 with TRBJ2-7, with D maybe TRBD2 (6 bases). V lost 5 bases, J lost 5 bases, and 22 bases lay in between. The CDR3 consists of 16 residues. Germline CDR1 SEHNR, CDR2 FQNEAQ (reference sequence). The CDR3 loop reads CASSTYAEGSGHEQYF. The CDR3 region has the DNA TGTGCCAGCAGCACTTATGCGGAGGGATCTGGGCACGAGCAGTACTTC.

The gene calls are TRBV2 and TRBJ2-3; D is uncertain. The ends were cut back, 3 bases at V and 10 bases at J, with 5 bases in the middle. CDR1 SNHLY and CDR2 FYNNEI come from the germline V gene. The CDR3 runs 10 residues. The DNA for the CDR3 is TGTGCCAGCAGTGACGGGTCGCAGTATTTT. Protein sequence: CASSDGSQYF.

The chain employs TRBV5-1 and TRBJ1-1; D is possibly TRBD1 (6 bases). From germline, CDR1 is SGHRS and CDR2 YFSETQ. V lost 0 bases and J lost 0, with 9 bases in between. CDR3 length equals 15 residues. The CDR3 is CASSLARTVNTEAFF. CDR3 nucleotides: TGCGCCAGCAGCTTGGCCCGGACAGTGAACACTGAAGCTTTCTTT.

This clone was observed a few times. The rearrangement uses TRBV25-1 and TRBJ2-7; TRBD2 is a possible D gene (6 bases). The CDR3 length is 13 residues. CDR1 MGHDK and CDR2 SYGVNS come from the germline V gene. V was clipped by 3 bases and J by 4 bases, with 10 bases between them. CDR3 sequence reads: CASSDPRGYEQYF. CDR3 bases: TGTGCCAGCAGTGACCCACGGGGGTACGAGCAGTACTTC.

This clone came up once. The chain is built from TRBV9 and TRBJ1-6; D unclear. The V end was cut by 0 bases, the J end by 10 bases, with 14 bases between. The CDR3 extends over 15 amino acids. Germline CDR1 reads SGDLS; CDR2 reads YYNGEE. The CDR3 protein is CASSVVSDGESPLHF. The CDR3 DNA sequence: TGTGCCAGCAGCGTAGTCTCGGACGGAGAATCACCCCTCCACTTT.

The table lists this clone with a few counts. This chain connects TRBV5-1 to TRBJ1-2; 8 bases agree with TRBD1. The ends lost 5 bases at V and 4 bases at J; junction bases unmatched: 7. Germline V gene lookup returns CDR1 SGHRS and CDR2 YFSETQ. This CDR3 has 14 amino acids. The CDR3 sequence: CASRPDRGAYGYTF. In DNA, the CDR3 is TGCGCCAGCAGACCTGACAGGGGCGCCTATGGCTACACCTTC.

This clone occurred a few times. The rearrangement joins TRBV6-1 to TRBJ1-2; D unclear. Germline lookup yields CDR1 MNHNS and CDR2 SASEGT. This CDR3 spans 12 amino acids. The V end was cut by 6 bases, the J end by 5 bases, with 10 bases between. As DNA, the CDR3 is TGTGCCAGCAGCCGGGAAGGTTATGGCTACACCTTC. Amino acid sequence: CASSREGYGYTF.

CDR3 protein: CASSQDRTGGATQYF. DNA for the CDR3: TGCGCCAGCAGCCAAGATCGGACAGGGGGCGCGACCCAGTACTTC. The genes are TRBV4-1 and TRBJ2-5; 11 bases align to TRBD1. The CDR3 runs 15 residues. Trimming at V came to 0 bases and at J to 7 bases, leaving 4 bases not matched to a gene. Germline loops: CDR1 MGHRA, CDR2 YSYEKL.

V is TRBV14 and J is TRBJ1-2; no reliable D call. V was cut by 3 bases and J by 6 bases, with 8 bases left in between. The CDR3 runs to 12 residues. The germline V gene encodes CDR1 SGHDN and CDR2 FVKESK. The CDR3: CASSHRTDGYTF. CDR3 bases: TGTGCCAGCAGCCATAGGACGGATGGCTACACCTTC.

The CDR3 spells CATSRKTGAYEQYF. The DNA for the CDR3 is TGTGCCACCAGCAGAAAGACAGGGGCCTACGAGCAGTACTTC. The V call is TRBV15, the J call TRBJ2-7; 8 bases are shared with TRBD1. J lost 2 bases, V lost 2 bases, and 2 bases had no gene match. Per the germline V gene, CDR1 is LNHNV and CDR2 is YYDKDF (reference sequence). The CDR3 contains 14 residues.

This clone was picked up a small number of times. CDR3 nucleotides: TGTGCCAGCAGCTTACTTGGTAGGGGAGCTTTCTTT. Its translation: CASSLLGRGAFF. This chain uses TRBV13 with TRBJ1-1; maybe TRBD1 (5 bases). The CDR3 is 12 residues long. The germline CDR1 and CDR2 sequences are PRHDT and FYEKMQ (reference sequence). With 2 bases removed from V and 10 bases from J, the gap between germline ends came to 11 bases.

This rearrangement joins TRBV29-1 to TRBJ2-7; a weak D match, TRBD1 (6 bases). The CDR3 sequence is 14 residues long. Per the germline V gene, CDR1 is SQVTM and CDR2 is ANQGSEA. V was shortened by 0 bases and J by 3 bases, with 12 bases between the two germline ends. The CDR3 loop reads CSVEDKGQGYEQYF. Written as DNA, the CDR3 is TGCAGCGTTGAAGATAAGGGACAAGGCTACGAGCAGTACTTC.

V and J are TRBV5-1 and TRBJ2-1; tentatively, D is TRBD1 (5 bases). The germline V gene encodes CDR1 SGHRS and CDR2 YFSETQ. The CDR3 is 13 amino acids. The V gene lost 4 bases and the J gene lost 5 bases, with 10 bases spanning the gap. The CDR3 DNA reads as TGCGCCAGCAGCGGGGCGGTGAACAATGAGCAGTTCTTC. This translates into CASSGAVNNEQFF.

The CDR3 loop reads CASSEPGQGLGEQFF. The CDR3 nucleotides read TGTGCCAGCAGTGAACCGGGACAGGGCTTAGGGGAGCAGTTCTTC. The V and J genes are TRBV25-1 and TRBJ2-1, with 9 bases matching TRBD1. CDR3 length equals 15 residues. V lost 2 bases to trimming and J lost 10 bases; unmatched junction nucleotides: 9. Germline V gene sequence: CDR1 MGHDK, CDR2 SYGVNS. The full variable domain, rest sourced from reference TRBV25-1 and TRBJ2-1, is EADIYQTPRYLVIGTGKKITLECSQTMGHDKMYWYQQDPGMELHLIHYSYGVNSTEKGDLSSESTVSRIRTEHFPLTLESARPSHTSQYLCASSEPGQGLGEQFFGPGTRLTVL.

This clone showed up just a few times. CDR3: CASSLGVQGGNEQFF. The CDR3 DNA follows: TGTGCCAGCAGCTTAGGGGTCCAAGGGGGCAATGAGCAGTTCTTC. This chain connects TRBV11-2 to TRBJ2-1; the D gene is possibly TRBD1 (6 bases). Germline CDR1 reads SGHAT; CDR2 reads FQNNGV. Trimming left V 1 base short and J 6 bases short, with 13 bases between. The CDR3 totals 15 residues. Filled out from reference TRBV11-2 and TRBJ2-1, the complete variable domain reads EAGVAQSPRYKIIEKRQSVAFWCNPISGHATLYWYQQILGQGPKLLIQFQNNGVVDDSQLPKDRFSAERLKGVDSTLKIQPAKLEDSAVYLCASSLGVQGGNEQFFGPGTRLTVL.

Here the CDR3 reads CAWSVAAGAYNSPLHF. The DNA of the CDR3 is TGTGCCTGGAGTGTAGCGGCAGGGGCCTATAATTCACCCCTCCACTTT. V usage is TRBV30 and J usage is TRBJ1-6; possibly TRBD1 for D (6 bases). In germline, CDR1 is GTSNPN, CDR2 SVGIG (reference sequence). There are 16 residues in the CDR3. V lost 0 bases and J 2 bases, leaving 11 bases between the germline ends.

The chain couples TRBV5-6 to TRBJ1-5, with D unresolved. The CDR3 sequence is 14 residues long. The germline V gene has CDR1 SGHDT and CDR2 YYEEEE. Trimming shortened V by 1 base and J by 1 base, and 6 bases separated the two germline ends. In DNA form, the CDR3 reads TGTGCCAGCAGCTTGTTAATAAGCAATCAGCCCCAGCATTTT. It yields the protein CASSLLISNQPQHF.

This clone was detected only a few times. The J gene is TRBJ2-1, the V gene TRBV13; 7 bases map to TRBD2. Germline V gives CDR1 PRHDT, CDR2 FYEKMQ (reference sequence). The V and J ends lost 5 bases and 8 bases, in that order; junction bases with no gene match: 15. This CDR3 has 16 residues. This CDR3 is CASSAAGSLVVDEQFF. In DNA, the CDR3 is TGTGCCAGCAGCGCAGCGGGATCCCTGGTAGTCGATGAGCAGTTCTTC.

The J gene is TRBJ1-6, the V gene TRBV5-4, with 8 bases lining up with TRBD1. Trimming removed 2 bases from V and 7 bases from J; junction bases left unmatched: 2. The germline gives CDR1 SGHNT, CDR2 YYREEE (reference sequence). The CDR3 contains 14 residues. DNA of the CDR3: TGTGCCAGCAGCTTTTACAGGGGGAATTCACCCCTCCACTTT. Translated: CASSFYRGNSPLHF. Based on the CDR3 plus reference TRBV5-4 and TRBJ1-6, the full variable domain is ETGVTQSPTHLIKTRGQQVTLRCSSQSGHNTVSWYQQALGQGPQFIFQYYREEENGRGNFPPRFSGLQFPNYSSELNVNALELDDSALYLCASSFYRGNSPLHFGNGTRLTVT.

The chain is built from TRBV4-1 and TRBJ1-2, with TRBD1 matching over 8 bases. V dropped 4 bases and J dropped 5; count of bases not matched to a gene: 9. The germline CDR1 and CDR2 sequences are MGHRA and YSYEKL. The CDR3 runs 15 residues. The CDR3 spells CASSLGQGALYGYTF. DNA of the CDR3: TGCGCCAGCAGCCTCGGACAGGGCGCACTTTATGGCTACACCTTC.

This clone was detected only a few times. This chain uses TRBV12-5 with TRBJ2-1, with D perhaps matching TRBD2 (5 bases). The CDR3 consists of 12 residues. V was clipped by 9 bases and J by 7 bases, with 13 bases between them. Per germline, CDR1 LGHNT and CDR2 FRNRAP. In nucleotides, the CDR3 is TGTGCTAGCCAACCGGGGTGGAATGAGCAGTTCTTC. Amino acid sequence: CASQPGWNEQFF.

The chain has TRBV10-3 and TRBJ1-2, with 7 positions matching TRBD1. V shed 3 bases and J 2 bases; nucleotides not matched to a gene: 6. This CDR3 has 15 amino acids. Germline V CDR1 and CDR2: ENHRY, SYGVKD. CDR3 region: CAISEKGAANYGYTF. The CDR3 DNA reads as TGTGCCATCAGTGAAAAGGGGGCAGCGAACTATGGCTACACCTTC.